Described below is a single T cell receptor (beta chain) sequence and its context. Its antigen is unidentified. V trimming: 7 bases; J trimming: 0 bases; junction bases outside the gene matches: 5. This CDR3 has 15 amino acids. Germline assignment: CDR1 SNHLY and CDR2 FYNNEI. Per sample, 85,000 to 100,000 TCR templates underwent assay. Using immunoSEQ multiplex PCR, the repertoire was profiled, and TCRdb retains in-frame clones only, with some absent. The sample records around 100,000 clones, 91% being singletons. The data are from a study of siplizumab effects on memory and regulatory T cells. Findings and caveats of the study: Confirmation that proliferating Tregs from siplizumab cultures had suppressive function was not obtained.

The chain employs TRBV2 and TRBJ2-3, with TRBD1 matching 9 bases. Specimen: CD4+ T cells sorted from blood. This clonotype was obtained from a human donor in good health. This chain's CDR3 is CASTPGQGSTDTQYF. DNA for the CDR3: TGTGCCAGCACACCGGGACAGGGAAGCACAGATACGCAGTATTTT. Full variable domain (outside the CDR3, taken from reference TRBV2 and TRBJ2-3): EPEVTQTPSHQVTQMGQEVILRCVPISNHLYFYWYRQILGQKVEFLVSFYNNEISEKSEIFDDQFSVERPDGSNFTLKIRSTKLEDSAMYFCASTPGQGSTDTQYFGPGTRLTVL.